The 28 T cell receptor beta chains given below trace back to one sample, sequenced in a study of identical twins. TCRdb reprocessed the 5' RACE reads with MiXCR, giving one entry per CDR3 protein. The sample includes 1,800,000 or so distinct CDR3 sequences, 32% seen only once; the top ten take more than 0.25%. Source material: cord blood. The receptor set was obtained from a newborn girl in good health.

The chain's CDR3 is CASSLQGISGEQYF. The CDR3 coding sequence is TGTGCCAGCAGTTTACAAGGCATTTCAGGCGAGCAGTACTTC. The rearrangement uses TRBV12-3 or TRBV12-4 and TRBJ2-5; no definite D call. The end of the DNA aligns better with TRBJ2-7, so the J call may be wrong. The CDR3 extends over 14 amino acids.

V usage is TRBV4-1 and J usage is TRBJ1-1, with 8 positions matching TRBD1. V dropped 0 bases and J dropped 4; count of bases not matched to a gene: 4. CDR3 length: 15 amino acids. Germline V CDR1 and CDR2: MGHRA, YSYEKL. CDR3 sequence: CASSQETGGFTEAFF. The CDR3 nucleotides read TGCGCCAGCAGCCAAGAAACAGGGGGGTTCACTGAAGCTTTCTTT.

This clonotype showed up just a few times. The chain joins TRBV5-1 to TRBJ2-1; D is perhaps TRBD1 or TRBD2 (5 bases each). The ends were cut back, 6 bases at V and 0 bases at J, with 10 bases in the middle. CDR1 and CDR2 from the germline V gene are SGHRS and YFSETQ. The CDR3 is 14 residues long. This chain's CDR3 is CASNPGPSYNEQFF. CDR3 DNA: TGCGCCAGCAACCCGGGACCCTCCTACAATGAGCAGTTCTTC.

The CDR3: CSVLGGTRSSYNEQFF. CDR3 bases: TGCAGCGTTCTTGGGGGGACTAGGTCTTCCTACAATGAGCAGTTCTTC. The chain employs TRBV29-1 and TRBJ2-1; TRBD2 matches at 8 bases. Germline assignment: CDR1 SQVTM and CDR2 ANQGSEA. V shed 5 bases, J shed 1 base, and the junction held 10 bases outside the gene matches. There are 16 residues in the CDR3.

This clonotype was found a few times. The chain recombines TRBV6-6 with TRBJ2-3, with D uncertain. Per germline, CDR1 MNHNY and CDR2 SVGAGI (reference sequence). Deletions cut 2 bases from V and 6 bases from J, with 9 bases between. The CDR3 is made up of 13 amino acids. DNA of the CDR3: TGTGCCAGCAGTTACAGGGCCGCTGATACGCAGTATTTT. Protein: CASSYRAADTQYF.

Turning to this clonotype: Compared with germline, one end of the junction differs, possibly owing to a read error. The chain couples TRBV2 to TRBJ2-7, with a possible D match to TRBD1 (6 bases). Germline V gene lookup returns CDR1 SNHLY and CDR2 FYNNEI. This CDR3 has 12 amino acids. CDR3 loop: CACSETGYEQYF. Written as DNA, the CDR3 is TGTGCCTGCAGTGAAACAGGGTACGAGCAGTACTTC. The whole variable domain, filled in from reference TRBV2 and TRBJ2-7, reads EPEVTQTPSHQVTQMGQEVILRCVPISNHLYFYWYRQILGQKVEFLVSFYNNEISEKSEIFDDQFSVERPDGSNFTLKIRSTKLEDSAMYFCACSETGYEQYFGPGTRLTVT.

The gene calls are TRBV20-1 and TRBJ2-4; perhaps TRBD1 as D (5 bases). Looked up from germline, CDR1 is DFQATT and CDR2 is SNEGSKA (reference sequence). Trimming removed 5 bases from V and 7 bases from J, with 21 bases in between. CDR3 length equals 15 residues. The CDR3: CSASLGQGAQNIQYF. The CDR3 region has the DNA TGCAGTGCTTCGCTAGGCCAAGGGGCGCAGAACATTCAGTACTTC.

A word on this clonotype: The junction shows a germline mismatch at one end, possibly a read error. The chain is built from TRBV5-1 and TRBJ2-4; D gene ambiguous. Germline CDR1 is SGHRS and CDR2 is YFSETQ. The CDR3 loop spans 16 amino acids. The CDR3 DNA sequence: TGCGCCGGCAGCTTGGGCCAGGTCCTAGCCAAAAACATTCAGTACTTC. This translates into CAGSLGQVLAKNIQYF.

The V gene is TRBV27, the J gene TRBJ1-1, with 11 bases that match TRBD1. Germline-derived CDR1 and CDR2 are MNHEY and SMNVEV (reference sequence). This CDR3 comprises 14 residues. V trimming: 6 bases; J trimming: 3 bases; junction bases outside the gene matches: 3. The chain's CDR3 is CASRGQGADTEAFF. The CDR3 bases are TGTGCCAGCAGAGGACAGGGGGCGGACACTGAAGCTTTCTTT.

This clonotype was seen a few times. The chain is built from TRBV4-1 and TRBJ1-5; no firm D call. The CDR3 is made up of 15 amino acids. Deletions cut 4 bases from V and 4 bases from J, with 14 bases between. Germline V gene data show CDR1 as MGHRA and CDR2 as YSYEKL. The CDR3 reads CASSPLERENQPQHF. CDR3 in DNA: TGCGCCAGCAGCCCGTTGGAGAGGGAAAATCAGCCCCAGCATTTT.

This clonotype occurred a few times. V is TRBV7-9 and J is TRBJ1-1; D might be TRBD1 (6 bases). Between the trimmed V and J ends, which lost 4 bases and 5 bases, there was a span of 14 bases. The CDR3 has 14 residues. Looked up from germline, CDR1 is SEHNR and CDR2 is FQNEAQ (reference sequence). As DNA, the CDR3 is TGTGCCAGCAGCTCTACAGGGTATGGGACTGAAGCTTTCTTT. It encodes CASSSTGYGTEAFF.

This clonotype showed up just a few times. CDR3 nucleotides: TGCGCCAGCAGCCCGGATGGACAGGATAGGCTCTATGGCTACACCTTC. It is translated as CASSPDGQDRLYGYTF. The chain links TRBV5-1 to TRBJ1-2, with 7 positions matching TRBD1. From germline, CDR1 is SGHRS and CDR2 YFSETQ. The trim removed 4 bases at V and 4 bases at J, leaving 13 bases unmatched. The CDR3 length is 16 residues.

This clonotype was recorded a few times. V is TRBV5-1 and J is TRBJ2-3, with 7 bases identical to TRBD2. J lost 2 bases, V lost 9 bases, and 9 bases had no gene match. The CDR3 loop spans 14 amino acids. Germline CDR1 reads SGHRS; CDR2 reads YFSETQ. The CDR3: CATRRSGATDTQYF. CDR3 nucleotides: TGCGCCACCAGAAGGAGCGGGGCCACAGATACGCAGTATTTT.

The V call is TRBV6-5, the J call TRBJ2-7; 7 bases are shared with TRBD2. In germline, CDR1 is MNHEY, CDR2 SVGAGI. This CDR3 has 15 residues. Trimming at V came to 2 bases and at J to 0 bases, leaving 4 bases not matched to a gene. CDR3 protein: CASSYGAGSSYEQYF. The CDR3 DNA reads TGTGCCAGCAGTTACGGAGCGGGGAGCTCCTACGAGCAGTACTTC.

The V and J genes are TRBV20-1 and TRBJ2-1; 8 bases are a match to TRBD2. The CDR3 runs to 16 residues. Per the germline V gene, CDR1 is DFQATT and CDR2 is SNEGSKA (reference sequence). The V gene end was trimmed by 1 base and the J gene end by 8 bases; junction bases not matched to a gene: 13. The CDR3: CSARVFGGALAHEQFF. CDR3 coding DNA: TGCAGTGCTAGAGTATTCGGGGGGGCCCTTGCCCATGAGCAGTTCTTC.

This chain links TRBV4-2 with TRBJ2-4; D unclear. CDR1 is LGHNA and CDR2 is YNFKEQ in the germline V gene. V lost 3 bases and J 10 bases, leaving 7 bases between the germline ends. The CDR3 consists of 11 residues. Here the CDR3 DNA reads TGTGCCAGCAGCCAGTCTTTAATTCAGTACTTC. This sequence encodes CASSQSLIQYF.

The V and J genes are TRBV20-1 and TRBJ2-1; TRBD2 is a possible D gene (5 bases). Per germline, CDR1 DFQATT and CDR2 SNEGSKA (reference sequence). Trimming cost V 3 bases and J 4 bases, with 16 bases left between them. The CDR3 is 15 amino acids. This chain's CDR3 is CSARASPSRYNEQFF. CDR3 DNA: TGCAGTGCTAGGGCTAGCCCCTCCCGATACAATGAGCAGTTCTTC.

The chain couples TRBV12-3 or TRBV12-4 to TRBJ2-3; possible D gene TRBD1, 5 bases. Trimming left V 1 base short and J 4 bases short, with 12 bases between. The CDR3 loop spans 15 amino acids. Written as DNA, the CDR3 is TGTGCCAGCAGTTTAGGGGGCCGTAGAGCAGATACGCAGTATTTT. Residues: CASSLGGRRADTQYF.

The table lists this clonotype with a few counts. The chain combines TRBV7-2 with TRBJ1-5; maybe TRBD1 (6 bases). V lost 5 bases to trimming and J lost 0 bases, with 11 bases between them. This CDR3 comprises 15 residues. Germline lookup yields CDR1 SGHTA and CDR2 FQGNSA. This CDR3 is CASSRQVDSNQPQHF. DNA of the CDR3: TGTGCCAGCAGCAGACAGGTCGATAGCAATCAGCCCCAGCATTTT.

This clonotype showed up just a few times. This chain connects TRBV2 to TRBJ2-7; D gene unclear. V dropped 3 bases and J dropped 3 bases, with 15 bases sitting between them. Germline CDR1 reads SNHLY; CDR2 reads FYNNEI. The CDR3 totals 15 residues. CDR3 sequence reads: CASSDTMRNHYEQYF. The CDR3 DNA reads TGTGCCAGCAGTGATACCATGCGTAATCACTACGAGCAGTACTTC. Supplemented by reference TRBV2 and TRBJ2-7, the full variable domain reads EPEVTQTPSHQVTQMGQEVILRCVPISNHLYFYWYRQILGQKVEFLVSFYNNEISEKSEIFDDQFSVERPDGSNFTLKIRSTKLEDSAMYFCASSDTMRNHYEQYFGPGTRLTVT.

This clonotype came up a few times. The chain couples TRBV5-1 to TRBJ2-5; 8 bases map to TRBD2. CDR1 and CDR2 (germline): SGHRS, YFSETQ. The J segment lost 1 base and the V segment lost 4 bases, leaving 6 bases of the junction unmatched. CDR3 length equals 15 residues. The CDR3 DNA follows: TGCGCCAGCAGCGGGTTTGGGACTAGCCAAGAGACCCAGTACTTC. Protein sequence: CASSGFGTSQETQYF.

In this sample, this clonotype turned up once. Germline is not matched at one junction end, which may reflect a read error. This chain uses TRBV27 with TRBJ2-7; TRBD2 aligns across 7 bases. CDR1 and CDR2 (germline): MNHEY, SMNVEV (reference sequence). The CDR3 runs to 13 residues. In nucleotides, the CDR3 is TGTACCAGCAGTTTCGGGACTACCTACGAGCAGTACTTC. Translated, it gives CTSSFGTTYEQYF.

The chain recombines TRBV11-2 with TRBJ2-6; D remains unclear. The V end lost 4 bases, the J end lost 1 base, and 14 bases lay between the germline ends. This CDR3 region has 17 residues. Germline V gene lookup returns CDR1 SGHAT and CDR2 FQNNGV. DNA for the CDR3: TGTGCCAGCAGCTCCGTGGGCTCGTTTTCTGGGGCCAACGTCCTGACTTTC. It encodes CASSSVGSFSGANVLTF.

There are a few counts of this clonotype. The chain carries TRBV6-5 and TRBJ2-5; D is unresolved. V was pared by 6 bases and J by 2 bases, with 19 bases between. The CDR3 consists of 16 residues. Germline V gene sequence: CDR1 MNHEY, CDR2 SVGAGI. Here the CDR3 DNA reads TGTGCCAGCAGCCCCTTCATCCAGGCAGGTCAAGAGACCCAGTACTTC. Translation gives CASSPFIQAGQETQYF.

Note on this clonotype: Possible read error: a much larger clone is one base away. The chain employs TRBV29-1 and TRBJ2-1; 8 positions agree with TRBD2. V shed 6 bases, J shed 2 bases, and the junction held 9 bases outside the gene matches. Germline V lookup: CDR1 SQVTM, CDR2 ANQGSEA. The CDR3 is 15 residues long. The CDR3 sequence: CSVLGLASPYNEQFF. For the CDR3, the DNA is TGCAGCGTCCTTGGACTAGCAAGCCCCTACAATGAGCAGTTCTTC.

This clonotype was counted between two and nine times. The V call is TRBV5-1, the J call TRBJ2-5, with 8 bases that match TRBD2. The CDR3 is made up of 15 amino acids. CDR1 is SGHRS and CDR2 is YFSETQ in the germline V gene. With 0 bases clipped from V and 2 bases from J, the junction kept 3 bases outside the gene matches. CDR3 coding DNA: TGCGCCAGCAGCTTGGACGGGACTAGTCAAGAGACCCAGTACTTC. This gives the protein CASSLDGTSQETQYF.

V and J are TRBV29-1 and TRBJ1-1; no firm D call. The germline CDR1 and CDR2 sequences are SQVTM and ANQGSEA. V was shortened by 7 bases and J by 1 base, with 16 bases between the two germline ends. This CDR3 has 14 residues. The CDR3: CSALTSSGNTEAFF. In DNA, the CDR3 is TGCAGCGCCTTGACCTCATCGGGGAACACTGAAGCTTTCTTT.

This chain links TRBV3-1 with TRBJ1-2, with TRBD1 matching 12 bases. Germline V gene lookup returns CDR1 LGHDT and CDR2 YNNKEL (reference sequence). CDR3 length equals 15 residues. V was clipped by 7 bases and J by 4 bases; unmatched bases: 7. The CDR3 region has the DNA TGTGCCAGCAACCCGGGACAGGGGGCTGGCTATGGCTACACCTTC. This sequence encodes CASNPGQGAGYGYTF.